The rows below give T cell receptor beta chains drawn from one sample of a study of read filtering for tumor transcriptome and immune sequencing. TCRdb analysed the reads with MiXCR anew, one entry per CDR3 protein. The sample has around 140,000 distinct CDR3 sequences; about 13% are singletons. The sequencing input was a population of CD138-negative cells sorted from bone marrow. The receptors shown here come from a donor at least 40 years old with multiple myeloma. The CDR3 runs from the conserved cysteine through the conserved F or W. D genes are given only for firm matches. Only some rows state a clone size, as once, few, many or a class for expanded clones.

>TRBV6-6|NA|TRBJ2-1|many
CASKFPGENNEQFF
TGTGCCAGCAAGTTCCCGGGCGAGAACAATGAGCAGTTCTTC
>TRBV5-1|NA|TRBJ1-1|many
CASSLKDTEAFF
TGCGCCAGCAGCTTGAAGGACACTGAAGCTTTCTTT
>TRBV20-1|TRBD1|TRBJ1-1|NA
CSGRSGTGVTFF
TGCAGTGGTAGGTCCGGGACAGGGGTAACTTTCTTT
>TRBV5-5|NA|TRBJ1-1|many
CASSLARAVRNTEAFF
TGTGCCAGCAGCTTGGCCCGGGCGGTTCGGAACACTGAAGCTTTCTTT
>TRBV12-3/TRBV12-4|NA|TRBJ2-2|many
CASSAAQTISTGELFF
TGTGCCAGCAGTGCAGCGCAGACTATCTCGACCGGGGAGCTGTTTTTT
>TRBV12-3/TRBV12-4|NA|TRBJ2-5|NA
CASSFGQSQETQYF
TGTGCCAGCAGTTTCGGGCAGAGCCAAGAGACCCAGTACTTC
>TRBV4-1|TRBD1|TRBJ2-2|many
CASSQLDRGGTGELFF
TGCGCCAGCAGCCAACTGGACAGGGGAGGGACCGGGGAGCTGTTTTTT
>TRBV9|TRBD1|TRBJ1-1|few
CASSPRGGTATWGAFF
TGTGCCAGCAGCCCTAGGGGGGGGACAGCTACATGGGGAGCTTTCTTT
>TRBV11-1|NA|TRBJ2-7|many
CASSSGLYTYEQYF
TGTGCCAGCAGCTCGGGACTTTACACCTACGAGCAGTACTTC
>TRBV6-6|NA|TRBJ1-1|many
CASRANLNTEAFF
TGTGCCAGCAGGGCGAACCTTAACACTGAAGCTTTCTTT
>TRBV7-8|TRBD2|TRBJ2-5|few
CASSRAGDKTQYF
TGTGCCAGCAGCCGAGCGGGAGATAAGACCCAGTACTTC
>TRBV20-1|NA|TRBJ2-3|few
CSALWLAPTDTQYF
TGCAGTGCTCTCTGGCTAGCACCCACAGATACGCAGTATTTT
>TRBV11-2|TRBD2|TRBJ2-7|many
CASSPGLAGGYEQYF
TGTGCCAGCAGCCCGGGACTAGCGGGAGGGTACGAGCAGTACTTC
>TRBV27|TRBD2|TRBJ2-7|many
CASIGRGAYEQYF
TGTGCCAGCATCGGGCGGGGGGCCTACGAGCAGTACTTC
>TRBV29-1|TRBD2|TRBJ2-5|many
CSVTSGSYETQYF
TGCAGCGTAACTAGCGGGAGTTATGAGACCCAGTACTTC
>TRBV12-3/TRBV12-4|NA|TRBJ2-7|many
CASSLAGGRGSYEQYF
TGTGCCAGCAGTTTAGCGGGAGGCCGAGGCTCCTACGAGCAGTACTTC
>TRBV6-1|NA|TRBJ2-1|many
CASRTGTAASNEQFF
TGTGCCAGCAGAACCGGGACGGCTGCATCCAATGAGCAGTTCTTC
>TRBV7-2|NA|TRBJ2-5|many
CASSPLSSQTQYF
TGTGCCAGCAGCCCTTTAAGCTCTCAGACCCAGTACTTC
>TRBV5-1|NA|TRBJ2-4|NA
CASSTGKMPAKNIQYF
TGCGCCAGCAGCACCGGGAAGATGCCAGCCAAAAACATTCAGTACTTC
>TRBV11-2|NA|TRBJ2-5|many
CASSRAETQYF
TGTGCCAGCAGTCGCGCAGAGACCCAGTACTTC
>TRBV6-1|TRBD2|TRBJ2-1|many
CASSEILAGATYNEQFF
TGTGCCAGCAGTGAAATACTAGCGGGAGCTACCTACAATGAGCAGTTCTTC
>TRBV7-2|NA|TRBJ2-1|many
CASSSDWLNEQFF
TGTGCCAGCAGCTCGGACTGGCTCAATGAGCAGTTCTTC
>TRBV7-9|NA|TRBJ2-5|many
CASSLGRTQETQYF
TGTGCCAGCAGCTTGGGCAGGACCCAAGAGACCCAGTACTTC
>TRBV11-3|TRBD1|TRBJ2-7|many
CASRYTGAYEQYF
TGTGCCAGCAGATACACAGGGGCCTACGAGCAGTACTTC
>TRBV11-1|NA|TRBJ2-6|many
CASSRDTSGANVLTF
TGTGCCAGCAGCCGGGACACCTCTGGGGCCAACGTCCTGACTTTC
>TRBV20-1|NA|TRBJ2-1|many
CSARDPTSSYNEQFF
TGCAGTGCTAGAGATCCGACTAGCTCCTACAATGAGCAGTTCTTC
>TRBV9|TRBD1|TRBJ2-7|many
CASSAGGTGYRYEQYF
TGTGCCAGCAGCGCCGGCGGGACAGGGTACAGGTACGAGCAGTACTTC
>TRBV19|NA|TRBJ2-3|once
CASSSQGADTQYF
TGTGCCAGTAGTAGCCAGGGTGCAGATACGCAGTATTTT
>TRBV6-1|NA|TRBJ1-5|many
CASSERDSQPQHF
TGTGCCAGCAGTGAGAGAGACAGTCAGCCCCAGCATTTT
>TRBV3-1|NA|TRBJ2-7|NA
CASSQGGAGERYF
TGTGCCAGCAGCCAAGGGGGTGCAGGCGAGCGGTACTTC
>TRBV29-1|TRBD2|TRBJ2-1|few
CSVVRLAGVYEQFF
TGCAGCGTTGTTCGACTAGCGGGAGTCTATGAGCAGTTCTTC
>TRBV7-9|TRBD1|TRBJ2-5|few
CASSRTGLEPQYF
TGTGCCAGCAGCCGGACAGGGTTGGAGCCCCAGTACTTC
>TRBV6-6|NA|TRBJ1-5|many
CASSLQNSNQPQHF
TGTGCCAGCAGCCTACAGAATAGCAATCAGCCCCAGCATTTT
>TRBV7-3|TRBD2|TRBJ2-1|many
CASSPLLAGDGNEQFF
TGTGCCAGCAGCCCCTTACTAGCGGGAGACGGGAATGAGCAGTTCTTC
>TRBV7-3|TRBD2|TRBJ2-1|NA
CASSLMSGLADNEQFF
TGTGCCAGCAGCTTAATGTCTGGACTAGCGGACAATGAGCAGTTCTTC
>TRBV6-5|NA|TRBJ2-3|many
CASSYRAGTTDTQYF
TGTGCCAGCAGTTACCGGGCGGGCACCACAGATACGCAGTATTTT
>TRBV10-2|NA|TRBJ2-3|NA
CASTSTDTQYF
TGCGCCAGCACTAGCACAGATACGCAGTATTTT
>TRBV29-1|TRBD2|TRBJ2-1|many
CSASRGEGGYNEQFF
TGCAGCGCCAGTCGAGGCGAGGGAGGGTACAATGAGCAGTTCTTC
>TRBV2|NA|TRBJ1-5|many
CASTRNEVNQPQHF
TGTGCCAGCACCCGGAACGAGGTTAATCAGCCCCAGCATTTT
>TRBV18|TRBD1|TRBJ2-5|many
CASSPQGQQETQYF
TGTGCCAGCTCACCTCAGGGACAGCAAGAGACCCAGTACTTC
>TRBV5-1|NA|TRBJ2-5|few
CASSLEGQTGTQYF
TGCGCCAGCAGCTTGGAGGGTCAGACCGGGACCCAGTACTTC
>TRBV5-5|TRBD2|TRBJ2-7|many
CASSSTSGGEQYF
TGTGCCAGCAGCTCGACTTCGGGGGGGGAGCAGTACTTC
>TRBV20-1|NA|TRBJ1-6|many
CSARDGSSYNSPLHF
TGCAGTGCTAGAGACGGGAGCTCCTATAATTCACCCCTCCACTTT
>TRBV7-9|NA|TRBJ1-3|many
CASSSRPTGDYSGNTIYF
TGTGCCAGCAGCTCTCGCCCGACAGGCGATTACTCTGGAAACACCATATATTTT
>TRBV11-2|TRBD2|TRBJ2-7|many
CASSLGGPPYEQYF
TGTGCCAGCAGCTTGGGAGGGCCCCCCTACGAGCAGTACTTC
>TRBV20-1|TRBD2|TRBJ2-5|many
CSARRSGLAQETQYF
TGCAGTGCTAGAAGGTCGGGACTAGCGCAAGAGACCCAGTACTTC
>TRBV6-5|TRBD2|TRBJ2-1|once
CASRDTGTSGYNEQFF
TGTGCCAGCAGAGACACCGGGACTAGCGGGTACAATGAGCAGTTCTTC
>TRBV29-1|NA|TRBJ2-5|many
CSVSTGTETQYF
TGCAGCGTTTCTACAGGGACAGAGACCCAGTACTTC
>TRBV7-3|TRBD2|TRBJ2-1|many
CASSRTSGRINEQFF
TGTGCCAGCAGCCGGACTAGCGGGAGAATCAATGAGCAGTTCTTC
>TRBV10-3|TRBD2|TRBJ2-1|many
CAIKTSGSDNEQFF
TGTGCCATCAAAACTAGCGGGAGTGACAATGAGCAGTTCTTC
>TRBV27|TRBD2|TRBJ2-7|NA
CASSSGLAAFYEQYF
TGTGCCAGCAGTTCAGGACTAGCGGCATTCTACGAGCAGTACTTC
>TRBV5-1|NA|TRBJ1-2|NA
CASSGEGRGIYGYTF
TGCGCCAGCAGCGGGGAGGGGCGAGGCATTTATGGCTACACCTTC